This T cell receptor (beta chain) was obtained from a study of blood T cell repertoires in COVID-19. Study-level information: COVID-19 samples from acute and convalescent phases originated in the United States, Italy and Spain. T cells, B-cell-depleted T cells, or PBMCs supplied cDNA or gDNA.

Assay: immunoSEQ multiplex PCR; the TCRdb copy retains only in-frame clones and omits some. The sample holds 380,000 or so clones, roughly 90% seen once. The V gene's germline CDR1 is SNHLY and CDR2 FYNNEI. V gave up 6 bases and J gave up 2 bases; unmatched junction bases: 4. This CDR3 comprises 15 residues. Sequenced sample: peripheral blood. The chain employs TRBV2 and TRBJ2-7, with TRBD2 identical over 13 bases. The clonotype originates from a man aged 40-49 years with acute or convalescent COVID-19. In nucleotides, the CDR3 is TGTGCCAGCAGAGTAGGGACTAGCGGGACCTACGAGCAGTACTTC. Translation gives CASRVGTSGTYEQYF.